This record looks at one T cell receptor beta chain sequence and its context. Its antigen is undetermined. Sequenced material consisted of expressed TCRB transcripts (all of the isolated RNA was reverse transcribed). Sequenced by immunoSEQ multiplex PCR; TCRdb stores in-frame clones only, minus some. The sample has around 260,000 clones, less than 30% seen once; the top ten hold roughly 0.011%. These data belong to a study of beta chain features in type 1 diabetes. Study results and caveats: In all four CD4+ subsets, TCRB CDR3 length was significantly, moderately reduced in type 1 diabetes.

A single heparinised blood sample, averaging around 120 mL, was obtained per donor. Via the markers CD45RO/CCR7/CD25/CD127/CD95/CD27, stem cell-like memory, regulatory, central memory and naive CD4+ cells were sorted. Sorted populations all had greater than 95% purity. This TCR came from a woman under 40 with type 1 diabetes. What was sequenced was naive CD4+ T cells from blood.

The CDR3 nucleotides read TGTGCCAGCAGTTTGGACAGTGGGGGCTACACCTTC. Protein sequence: CASSLDSGGYTF. The rearrangement links TRBV28 to TRBJ1-2; the D gene is possibly TRBD1 (6 bases). The length of the CDR3 is 12 residues. Per germline, CDR1 MDHEN and CDR2 SYDVKM. Trimming took 3 bases from V and 8 from J, leaving 10 bases between them.